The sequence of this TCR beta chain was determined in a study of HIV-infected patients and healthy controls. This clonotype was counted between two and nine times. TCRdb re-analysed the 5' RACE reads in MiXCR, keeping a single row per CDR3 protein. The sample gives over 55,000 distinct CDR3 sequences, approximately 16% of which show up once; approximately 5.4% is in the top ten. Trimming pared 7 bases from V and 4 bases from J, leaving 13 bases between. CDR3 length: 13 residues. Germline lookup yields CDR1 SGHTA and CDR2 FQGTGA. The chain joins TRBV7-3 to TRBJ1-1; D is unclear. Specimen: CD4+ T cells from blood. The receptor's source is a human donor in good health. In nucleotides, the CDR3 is TGTGCCAGCAAGCCCAGGTGGAGCACTGAAGCTTTCTTT. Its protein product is CASKPRWSTEAFF.